Below are 2 T cell receptor beta chains sequenced from a single sample in a study of T-cell reconstitution after alpha-beta-depleted transplantation in children. This sample's TCRbeta library carried unique molecular identifier barcodes. TCRdb passed the PCR reads through MiXCR, listing each CDR3 protein once. The table includes some 440,000 distinct CDR3 sequences, around 16% detected once. The specimen comprised PBMCs, mostly from graft donor cells, sampled 360 days after TCRalphabeta/CD19-depleted stem cell transplant. The receptors were sampled from a boy in the first two years of life who had a stem cell transplant for Wiskott-Aldrich syndrome, so the T cells may come from the graft donor.

Many counts were recorded for this clonotype. V gene TRBV24-1 combines with J gene TRBJ2-1, with TRBD2 matching 13 bases. The CDR3 covers 20 residues. Germline V gene sequence: CDR1 KGHDR, CDR2 SFDVKD. V was pared by 3 bases and J by 0 bases, with 10 bases of the junction left unmatched. DNA of the CDR3: TGTGCCACCAGTGATCCCGGGACTAGCGGGAAGGGGAGCTCCTACAATGAGCAGTTCTTC. This encodes CATSDPGTSGKGSSYNEQFF.

This clonotype has at least ten counts. This CDR3 reads CASSQGPNQETQYF. The DNA for the CDR3 is TGCGCCAGCAGCCAAGGTCCGAACCAAGAGACCCAGTACTTC. This chain uses TRBV4-3 with TRBJ2-5; D gene unclear. From germline, CDR1 is LGHNA and CDR2 YSLEER. The V end lost 1 base, the J end lost 0 bases, and 6 bases lay between the germline ends. The CDR3 covers 14 residues.